This T cell receptor (beta chain) was recorded in a study of blood T cells in healthy people across ages. Study information: Template switching picked up about one barcoded beta molecule for each two T cells.

For every donor, a draw yielded about 10 milliliters of peripheral blood. It was with a sample-barcoded 5' primer and a J-beta primer mix that a second PCR of roughly 7 to 12 cycles was run. Every molecule of cDNA carried a tag from a template-switch adaptor with 12 random nucleotides. TCRdb fed the 5' RACE reads into MiXCR, producing one record per CDR3 protein. There are 750,000 to 950,000 distinct CDR3 sequences in the sample; roughly 50% occur only once, and 41% lies in the top ten. Only a few counts were recorded for this clonotype. What it binds is unknown. General study results and limits: A conclusive naive versus antigen-experienced comparison was prevented by the unsorted PBMCs.

This clonotype originated in a man older than 75 in good health. The source material was blood.

The CDR3 here is CAIQGASGEQYF. CDR3 coding DNA: TGTGCCATACAGGGGGCATCAGGGGAGCAGTACTTC. This chain connects TRBV10-3 to TRBJ2-7; 9 bases align to TRBD1. J lost 7 bases, V lost 9 bases, and 7 bases had no gene match. CDR3 size: 12 residues. Germline V gives CDR1 ENHRY, CDR2 SYGVKD.